Below, 21 T cell receptor beta chains from the same sample are listed, as sequenced in a study of beta chain features in type 1 diabetes. As every portion of the isolated RNA was reverse transcribed, the sequencing read expressed TCRB transcripts. Some clones are missing from TCRdb's copy, which holds only in-frame ones; the method was immunoSEQ multiplex PCR. The sample lists roughly 280,000 clones, approximately 25% occurring once. Their antigens are not known. Study-level points and caveats: Moderately but significantly shorter TCRB CDR3s were found in Type 1 diabetes patients in all four CD4+ subsets.

Sequenced material: naive CD4+ T cells from blood. Receptor source: a woman under 40 with type 1 diabetes.

This clone was seen a handful of times. The rearrangement uses TRBV9 and TRBJ2-2, with D perhaps TRBD1 (5 bases). There are 15 residues in the CDR3. CDR1 SGDLS and CDR2 YYNGEE come from the germline V gene. Trimming took 0 bases from V and 1 from J, leaving 7 bases between them. The CDR3 coding sequence is TGTGCCAGCAGCGTAGGGGGCGGGAACACCGGGGAGCTGTTTTTT. Translated, it gives CASSVGGGNTGELFF.

The chain is built from TRBV6-6 and TRBJ1-2; D is uncertain. The CDR3 loop spans 14 amino acids. Germline assignment: CDR1 MNHNY and CDR2 SVGAGI (reference sequence). Trimming pared 6 bases from V and 7 bases from J, leaving 18 bases between. CDR3 DNA sequence: TGTGCCAGCAGCCTCGACTCCTACGGCTCTGGCTACACCTTC. This gives the protein CASSLDSYGSGYTF.

This clone was recorded a few times. V is TRBV10-2 and J is TRBJ2-5; D unresolved. V was cut by 5 bases and J by 2 bases, with 9 bases left in between. The CDR3 is made up of 13 amino acids. The germline CDR1 and CDR2 sequences are WSHSY and SAAADI. The CDR3 bases are TGCGCCAGCAGTCGTCAGACTCAAGAGACCCAGTACTTC. Protein: CASSRQTQETQYF.

This clone was detected only a few times. This chain uses TRBV13 with TRBJ2-7; 10 bases map to TRBD2. Trimming removed 2 bases from V and 6 bases from J; junction bases left unmatched: 4. The germline V gene encodes CDR1 PRHDT and CDR2 FYEKMQ (reference sequence). CDR3 size: 14 residues. CDR3 loop: CASSLLAGASEQYF. In DNA, the CDR3 is TGTGCCAGCAGCTTACTAGCGGGAGCCAGCGAGCAGTACTTC.

In this sample, this clone turned up a few times. The rearrangement uses TRBV5-1 and TRBJ2-1; 14 positions match TRBD2. The J segment lost 9 bases and the V segment lost 3 bases, leaving 8 bases of the junction unmatched. CDR1 SGHRS and CDR2 YFSETQ come from the germline V gene. The CDR3 runs 16 residues. CDR3 nucleotide sequence: TGCGCCAGCAGCTCCTCCGGGACTAGCGGGAGTACTGAGCAGTTCTTC. It is translated as CASSSSGTSGSTEQFF.

The sample holds a few counts of this clone. V gene TRBV2 combines with J gene TRBJ1-1; 7 bases match TRBD1. The CDR3 covers 13 residues. Germline CDR1 SNHLY, CDR2 FYNNEI. V lost 4 bases to trimming and J lost 4 bases; unmatched junction nucleotides: 3. The CDR3 loop is CASSGQGVTEAFF. CDR3 DNA sequence: TGTGCCAGCAGTGGTCAGGGGGTCACTGAAGCTTTCTTT.

This chain uses TRBV19 with TRBJ1-5; tentatively, D is TRBD1 (5 bases). V was cut by 6 bases and J by 0 bases, with 12 bases left in between. The CDR3 has 15 residues. Germline assignment: CDR1 LNHDA and CDR2 SQIVND (reference sequence). CDR3: CASRIGHNSNQPQHF. DNA for the CDR3: TGTGCCAGTAGGATCGGACATAATAGCAATCAGCCCCAGCATTTT.

The V gene is TRBV30, the J gene TRBJ1-4; D ambiguous. Trimming pared 1 base from V and 1 base from J, leaving 7 bases between. Germline assignment: CDR1 GTSNPN and CDR2 SVGIG (reference sequence). The CDR3 length is 14 residues. Here the CDR3 reads CAWSGGQTNEKLFF. DNA for the CDR3: TGTGCCTGGAGTGGAGGGCAAACTAATGAAAAACTGTTTTTT.

This clone appeared a few times. The J gene is TRBJ1-1, the V gene TRBV6-6, with a tentative D call TRBD1 (5 bases). CDR1 MNHNY and CDR2 SVGAGI come from the germline V gene (reference sequence). Trimming removed 4 bases at V and 4 bases at J, with 13 bases between. This CDR3 comprises 14 residues. The CDR3 DNA reads as TGTGCCAGCAGTTTTCAGGGTGAAGGCACTGAAGCTTTCTTT. It encodes CASSFQGEGTEAFF.

The gene calls are TRBV18 and TRBJ2-1, with a tentative D call TRBD2 (6 bases). The germline V gene has CDR1 KGHSH and CDR2 LQKENI. Trimming took off 1 base at V and 0 bases at J, with 13 bases between the two ends. The CDR3 is 17 amino acids. CDR3 bases: TGTGCCAGCTCACCACAGGAGGGGCAAAGCTCCTACAATGAGCAGTTCTTC. This gives the protein CASSPQEGQSSYNEQFF. The full variable domain, with the rest looked up from reference TRBV18 and TRBJ2-1, is NAGVMQNPRHLVRRRGQEARLRCSPMKGHSHVYWYRQLPEEGLKFMVYLQKENIIDESGMPKERFSAEFPKEGPSILRIQQVVRGDSAAYFCASSPQEGQSSYNEQFFGPGTRLTVL.

The gene calls are TRBV5-1 and TRBJ2-1; 7 bases agree with TRBD2. Losses at the gene ends were 0 bases for V and 7 bases for J; bases not matched to a gene: 4. This CDR3 is 14 amino acids long. Germline V gene data show CDR1 as SGHRS and CDR2 as YFSETQ. The CDR3 DNA reads TGCGCCAGCAGCTTGGCCCAAGCGGGAAATGAGCAGTTCTTC. This codes for CASSLAQAGNEQFF.

The rearrangement links TRBV6-5 to TRBJ2-5; a possible D gene is TRBD2 (5 bases). Germline V gene lookup returns CDR1 MNHEY and CDR2 SVGAGI. V was pared by 6 bases and J by 3 bases, with 5 bases between. The CDR3 is made up of 11 amino acids. CDR3 DNA: TGTGCCAGCAGAGCGGAAGAGACCCAGTACTTC. Translation: CASRAEETQYF.

Only a few counts were recorded for this clone. The chain combines TRBV30 with TRBJ2-7; TRBD1 matches at 7 bases. Unmatched junction bases numbered 5, after V lost 3 bases and J lost 3 bases. The germline gives CDR1 GTSNPN, CDR2 SVGIG (reference sequence). The CDR3 has 13 residues. The CDR3 DNA follows: TGTGCCTGGAGCCGACAGGGTGTCTACGAGCAGTACTTC. Translating it yields CAWSRQGVYEQYF.

This clone was picked up a small number of times. The V and J genes are TRBV7-9 and TRBJ2-5; 7 positions match TRBD2. This CDR3 has 16 amino acids. Germline CDR1 is SEHNR and CDR2 is FQNEAQ (reference sequence). V lost 0 bases to trimming and J lost 2 bases; unmatched junction nucleotides: 6. The CDR3 spells CASSLARASGQETQYF. The CDR3 coding sequence is TGTGCCAGCAGCTTAGCGCGGGCTAGCGGACAAGAGACCCAGTACTTC.

This clone was seen only a few times. The rearrangement uses TRBV4-2 and TRBJ2-3, with 9 bases lining up with TRBD2. Germline assignment: CDR1 LGHNA and CDR2 YNFKEQ. V was clipped by 0 bases and J by 4 bases; unmatched bases: 2. The CDR3 totals 15 residues. CDR3 amino acids: CASSQEASGADTQYF. For the CDR3, the DNA is TGTGCCAGCAGCCAAGAGGCTAGCGGGGCAGATACGCAGTATTTT.

The chain carries TRBV29-1 and TRBJ2-7, with TRBD1 identical over 7 bases. V trimming: 7 bases; J trimming: 4 bases; junction bases outside the gene matches: 16. Germline V gives CDR1 SQVTM, CDR2 ANQGSEA. CDR3 length: 15 residues. The CDR3 sequence: CSANDRDRGSYEQYF. The CDR3 DNA reads as TGCAGCGCAAACGACCGGGACAGAGGCTCTTACGAGCAGTACTTC.

This sequence joins TRBV9 and TRBJ2-3; no reliable D call. In germline, CDR1 is SGDLS, CDR2 YYNGEE. Trimming cost V 2 bases and J 3 bases, with 7 bases left between them. The CDR3 length is 13 residues. Written as DNA, the CDR3 is TGTGCCAGCAGCGTCTCCTATACAGATACGCAGTATTTT. This gives the protein CASSVSYTDTQYF.

The rearrangement links TRBV29-1 to TRBJ2-7; 8 bases align to TRBD1. The germline V gene has CDR1 SQVTM and CDR2 ANQGSEA. The CDR3 length is 14 residues. The ends lost 6 bases at V and 5 bases at J; junction bases unmatched: 12. CDR3 sequence reads: CSVTEQGGWDEQYF. As DNA, the CDR3 is TGCAGCGTGACCGAACAGGGGGGCTGGGACGAGCAGTACTTC.

This clone showed up just a few times. The chain joins TRBV29-1 to TRBJ2-4, with TRBD1 as a possible D gene (6 bases). V shed 3 bases and J shed 4 bases, with 10 bases lying between them. This CDR3 spans 13 amino acids. Germline CDR1 SQVTM, CDR2 ANQGSEA. Here the CDR3 DNA reads TGCAGCGTTGAGGCAGGGGTAAAAAACATTCAGTACTTC. Amino acids: CSVEAGVKNIQYF.

The V and J genes are TRBV7-3 and TRBJ2-1; 10 bases are a match to TRBD1. This CDR3 is 15 amino acids long. From germline, CDR1 is SGHTA and CDR2 FQGTGA. The trim removed 5 bases at V and 3 bases at J, leaving 4 bases unmatched. CDR3 bases: TGTGCCAGCAGCATCGGGACAGGGGACTACAATGAGCAGTTCTTC. Translated, it gives CASSIGTGDYNEQFF. Drawing the rest from reference TRBV7-3 and TRBJ2-1, the complete variable domain is GAGVSQTPSNKVTEKGKYVELRCDPISGHTALYWYRQSLGQGPEFLIYFQGTGAADDSGLPNDRFFAVRPEGSVSTLKIQRTERGDSAVYLCASSIGTGDYNEQFFGPGTRLTVL.

There are a few counts of this clone. The CDR3 nucleotides read TGTGCCTGGAGCGCAGATTACAATGAGCAGTTCTTC. As protein: CAWSADYNEQFF. The chain has TRBV30 and TRBJ2-1, with D unresolved. CDR1 is GTSNPN and CDR2 is SVGIG in the germline V gene (reference sequence). This CDR3 contains 12 residues. Deletions cut 3 bases from V and 4 bases from J, with 7 bases between.